Shown below are 18 T cell receptor beta chains from a single sample sequenced in a study of cytomegalovirus exposure and HLA in healthy donors. PCR primers comprised 60 Vbeta and 13 Jbeta primers. The repertoire was sequenced with immunoSEQ multiplex PCR; TCRdb's copy has only in-frame clones and lacks some. This table has approximately 160,000 clones, 70% to 85% appearing once. Sequences were obtained from PBMCs. These receptors were obtained from a woman aged 30 to 39 in good health and CMV-seronegative.

DNA of the CDR3: TGTGCCTGGACCCTCGGAGGGAATGGCTACACCTTC. Translated: CAWTLGGNGYTF. V is TRBV30 and J is TRBJ1-2; D remains ambiguous. Germline V gives CDR1 GTSNPN, CDR2 SVGIG (reference sequence). This CDR3 contains 12 residues. V lost 4 bases to trimming and J lost 6 bases, with 12 bases between them.

Notes on this clone: The germline gene is not matched at one end of the junction; a read error may be the cause. The chain is built from TRBV7-9 and TRBJ2-7; TRBD1 aligns across 10 bases. The germline V gene has CDR1 SEHNR and CDR2 FQNEAQ (reference sequence). The CDR3 runs 17 residues. The CDR3 spells CSSSLTNTGTGVYEQYF. The CDR3 bases are TGTTCCAGCAGCTTAACTAACACCGGGACAGGGGTCTACGAGCAGTACTTC.

V is TRBV27 and J is TRBJ1-1, with D possibly TRBD1 on 6 matching bases. The CDR3 covers 15 residues. Trimming left V 5 bases short and J 7 bases short, with 20 bases between. Germline values: CDR1 MNHEY, CDR2 SMNVEV (reference sequence). The DNA for the CDR3 is TGTGCCAGCAGTCACGAAGGACAGTATAGAGTTGAAGCTTTCTTT. Protein sequence: CASSHEGQYRVEAFF.

This chain uses TRBV20-1 with TRBJ2-7, with D uncertain. CDR3 size: 11 residues. CDR1 is DFQATT and CDR2 is SNEGSKA in the germline V gene (reference sequence). V was shortened by 3 bases and J by 6 bases, with 9 bases between the two germline ends. CDR3 DNA sequence: TGCAGTGCTAGCCCTAGAGCCGAGCAGTACTTC. It encodes CSASPRAEQYF.

The chain is built from TRBV4-1 and TRBJ1-1, with 7 nucleotides matching TRBD1. There are 15 residues in the CDR3. Trimming took 2 bases from V and 0 from J; bases not matched to a gene: 3. The germline gives CDR1 MGHRA, CDR2 YSYEKL. CDR3 in amino acids: CASSQQQGLNTEAFF. CDR3 DNA: TGCGCCAGCAGCCAACAACAGGGGTTGAACACTGAAGCTTTCTTT.

The chain has TRBV4-2 and TRBJ1-5, with 10 bases fitting TRBD1. The germline V gene has CDR1 LGHNA and CDR2 YNFKEQ. Trimming removed 1 base from V and 5 bases from J; junction bases left unmatched: 5. There are 16 residues in the CDR3. CDR3 region: CASSQGSGTGDQPQHF. The CDR3 nucleotides read TGTGCCAGCAGCCAAGGCTCCGGGACAGGGGATCAGCCCCAGCATTTT.

This clone was detected only once. This sequence joins TRBV14 and TRBJ1-6; TRBD1 aligns across 9 bases. This CDR3 contains 15 residues. With V trimmed by 2 bases and J by 7 bases, 3 bases remained unmatched. The V gene's germline CDR1 is SGHDN and CDR2 FVKESK. The CDR3 region has the DNA TGTGCCAGCAGCCAATACAGGGGGCTAAATTCACCCCTCCACTTT. It yields the protein CASSQYRGLNSPLHF.

As regards this clone: This same CDR3 is encoded by further DNA sequences in the sample. The chain carries TRBV28 and TRBJ1-2; possibly TRBD1 for D (6 bases). This CDR3 comprises 13 residues. Germline V CDR1 and CDR2: MDHEN, SYDVKM. V lost 2 bases, J lost 5 bases, and 9 bases lay in between. The CDR3 spells CASSLAGAYGYTF. The CDR3 region has the DNA TGTGCCAGCAGTTTAGCAGGGGCATATGGCTACACCTTC.

This chain connects TRBV6-6 to TRBJ1-4; TRBD1 matches at 7 bases. The CDR3 runs to 15 residues. V lost 4 bases, J lost 7 bases, and 9 bases stayed unmatched. Germline V CDR1 and CDR2: MNHNY, SVGAGI (reference sequence). The CDR3 coding sequence is TGTGCCAGCAGTTTCCTGACAGGGCGAGGTGAAAAACTGTTTTTT. This sequence encodes CASSFLTGRGEKLFF.

This clone has a single count. The CDR3 bases are TGTGCCAGCAGAGCGGGGGGCACAGATACGCAGTATTTT. Translation: CASRAGGTDTQYF. This sequence joins TRBV27 and TRBJ2-3; TRBD2 matches at 8 bases. The CDR3 is made up of 13 amino acids. Losses at the gene ends were 6 bases for V and 1 base for J; bases not matched to a gene: 0. CDR1 is MNHEY and CDR2 is SMNVEV in the germline V gene (reference sequence).

The chain is built from TRBV6-6 and TRBJ2-7; D is ambiguous. This CDR3 is 12 amino acids long. Per germline, CDR1 MNHNY and CDR2 SVGAGI (reference sequence). V was shortened by 8 bases and J by 3 bases, with 11 bases between the two germline ends. The CDR3 loop reads CASGTGSYEQYF. CDR3 DNA: TGTGCCAGCGGAACGGGTAGCTACGAGCAGTACTTC.

The rearrangement joins TRBV27 to TRBJ2-1, with 8 bases matching TRBD1. Per the germline V gene, CDR1 is MNHEY and CDR2 is SMNVEV (reference sequence). The junction had 6 bases not matched to a gene; V was cut back by 3 bases and J by 8 bases. This CDR3 spans 14 amino acids. CDR3 bases: TGTGCCAGCAGTTTCCGGACAGGGTTCGATGAGCAGTTCTTC. Its translation is CASSFRTGFDEQFF.

The chain links TRBV21-1 to TRBJ2-4; TRBD1 is taken as the D call from the table, unchecked against the DNA. TRBV21-1 is a pseudogene locus. The CDR3 runs to 16 residues. In DNA form, the CDR3 reads TGTGCCAGCAGCAAAATTTGCAGGGGGGCCAAAAACATTCAGTACTTC. Its protein product is CASSKICRGAKNIQYF.

The rearrangement joins TRBV27 to TRBJ1-1; D uncertain. The CDR3 loop spans 14 amino acids. Trimming took 3 bases from V and 5 from J, leaving 13 bases between them. Germline CDR1 and CDR2: MNHEY and SMNVEV (reference sequence). CDR3 in amino acids: CASSLSQPGTEAFF. Written as DNA, the CDR3 is TGTGCCAGCAGTTTGAGCCAGCCGGGGACTGAAGCTTTCTTT.

V and J are TRBV5-4 and TRBJ2-5, with 7 bases that match TRBD2. V lost 4 bases and J lost 3; bases outside the gene matches: 9. The CDR3 consists of 15 residues. Germline values: CDR1 SGHNT, CDR2 YYREEE (reference sequence). The CDR3 is CASSPPGLGEETQYF. The CDR3 bases are TGTGCCAGCAGCCCCCCCGGACTAGGGGAAGAGACCCAGTACTTC.

This clone occurred a few times. The chain is built from TRBV14 and TRBJ2-3, with 8 bases that match TRBD2. The CDR3 is made up of 17 amino acids. Germline CDR1 SGHDN, CDR2 FVKESK. V lost 0 bases, J lost 1 base, and 6 bases stayed unmatched. The CDR3 DNA reads as TGTGCCAGCAGCCAAGATACCGGACTAGCCGGCACAGATACGCAGTATTTT. Amino acid sequence: CASSQDTGLAGTDTQYF.

This chain connects TRBV5-5 to TRBJ1-5, with 8 bases matching TRBD1. CDR1 is SGHKS and CDR2 is YYEKEE in the germline V gene (reference sequence). There are 16 residues in the CDR3. With V trimmed by 4 bases and J by 5 bases, 11 bases remained unmatched. As DNA, the CDR3 is TGTGCCAGCAGCCCACAGGGCAGGGGGCCCCATCAGCCCCAGCATTTT. Encoded protein: CASSPQGRGPHQPQHF.

The V and J genes are TRBV9 and TRBJ2-2; TRBD2 agrees at 12 bases. Germline CDR1 is SGDLS and CDR2 is YYNGEE. The CDR3 totals 16 residues. After removal of 3 bases from V and 7 bases from J, the junction contained 7 bases not matched to a gene. CDR3 DNA: TGTGCCAGCAGCGGTCTAGCGGGAGGGCCCCACGGGGAGCTGTTTTTT. It translates to CASSGLAGGPHGELFF.